This paragraph covers one T cell receptor (beta chain) sequence. Its specificity is unknown. Whenever a sample was processed, at least 6 million PBMCs were isolated. The record originates from a study of blood T cells in healthy people across ages. Study-wide results and limits: Relative to aged donors, long-lived donors carried more naive CD4+ cells and displayed higher diversity. In older individuals, TCR beta diversity per million T cells was lower, falling roughly linearly with age. Estimates drawn from one million T cells were deemed to understate diversity.

Alongside a J-beta primer mix, a sample-barcoded 5' primer served in a second PCR lasting 7 to 11 cycles. TCRdb ran MiXCR on the 5' RACE reads and lists one entry per CDR3 protein. The data show a few hundred thousand distinct CDR3 sequences, 25% to 30% seen once. Sequenced: blood. The TCR sequence derives from an older woman in good health.

The CDR3 protein is CASSGVAGPSYEQYF. Here the CDR3 DNA reads TGTGCCAGCAGTGGGGTAGCGGGCCCCTCCTACGAGCAGTACTTC. The chain couples TRBV2 to TRBJ2-7; 7 bases line up with TRBD2. This CDR3 spans 15 amino acids. Germline lookup yields CDR1 SNHLY and CDR2 FYNNEI. The V and J ends lost 4 bases and 0 bases, in that order; junction bases with no gene match: 6.